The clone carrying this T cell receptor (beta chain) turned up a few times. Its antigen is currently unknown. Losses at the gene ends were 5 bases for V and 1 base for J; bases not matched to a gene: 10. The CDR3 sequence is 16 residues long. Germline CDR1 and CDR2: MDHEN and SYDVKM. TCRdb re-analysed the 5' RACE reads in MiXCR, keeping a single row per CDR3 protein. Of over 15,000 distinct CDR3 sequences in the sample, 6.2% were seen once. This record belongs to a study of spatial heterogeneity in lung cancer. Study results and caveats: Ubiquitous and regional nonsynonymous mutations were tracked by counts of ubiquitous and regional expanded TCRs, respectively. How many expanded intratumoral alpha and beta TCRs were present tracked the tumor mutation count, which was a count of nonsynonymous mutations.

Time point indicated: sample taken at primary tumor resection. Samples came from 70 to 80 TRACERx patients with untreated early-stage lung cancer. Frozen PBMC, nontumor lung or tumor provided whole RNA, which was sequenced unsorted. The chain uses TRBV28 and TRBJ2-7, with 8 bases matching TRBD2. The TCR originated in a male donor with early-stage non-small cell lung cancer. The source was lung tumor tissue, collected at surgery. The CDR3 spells CASSIPGTSLSYEQYF. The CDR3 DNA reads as TGTGCCAGCAGTATCCCAGGGACTAGTCTATCCTACGAGCAGTACTTC. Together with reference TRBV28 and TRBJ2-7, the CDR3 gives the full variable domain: DVKVTQSSRYLVKRTGEKVFLECVQDMDHENMFWYRQDPGLGLRLIYFSYDVKMKEKGDIPEGYSVSREKKERFSLILESASTNQTSMYLCASSIPGTSLSYEQYFGPGTRLTVT.